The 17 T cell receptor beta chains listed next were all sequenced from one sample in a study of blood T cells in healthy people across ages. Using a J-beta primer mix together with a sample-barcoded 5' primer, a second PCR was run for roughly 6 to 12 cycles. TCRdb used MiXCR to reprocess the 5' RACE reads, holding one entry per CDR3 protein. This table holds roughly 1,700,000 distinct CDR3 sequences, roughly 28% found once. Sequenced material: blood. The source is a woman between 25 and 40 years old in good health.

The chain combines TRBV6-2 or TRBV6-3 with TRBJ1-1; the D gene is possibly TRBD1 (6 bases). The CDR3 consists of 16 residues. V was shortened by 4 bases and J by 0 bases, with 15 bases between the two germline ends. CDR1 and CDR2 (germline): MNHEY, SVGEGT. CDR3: CASSSNRERMNTEAFF. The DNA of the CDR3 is TGTGCCAGCAGTTCTAACAGGGAGCGAATGAACACTGAAGCTTTCTTT.

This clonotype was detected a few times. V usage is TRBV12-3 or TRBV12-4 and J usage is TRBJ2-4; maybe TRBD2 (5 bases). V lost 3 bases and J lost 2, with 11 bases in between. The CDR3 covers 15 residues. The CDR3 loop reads CASSFGSTTKNIQYF. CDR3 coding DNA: TGTGCCAGCAGTTTTGGGAGTACGACCAAAAACATTCAGTACTTC.

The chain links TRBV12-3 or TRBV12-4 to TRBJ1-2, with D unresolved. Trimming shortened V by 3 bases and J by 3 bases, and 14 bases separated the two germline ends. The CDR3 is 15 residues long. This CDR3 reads CASSFCWMCDYGYTF. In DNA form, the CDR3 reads TGTGCCAGCAGTTTTTGTTGGATGTGCGACTATGGCTACACCTTC.

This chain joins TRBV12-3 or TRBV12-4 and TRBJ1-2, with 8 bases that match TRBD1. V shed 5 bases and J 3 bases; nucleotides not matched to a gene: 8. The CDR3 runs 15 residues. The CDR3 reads CASSPGTGHDYGYTF. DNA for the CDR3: TGTGCCAGCAGTCCCGGGACAGGCCACGACTATGGCTACACCTTC.

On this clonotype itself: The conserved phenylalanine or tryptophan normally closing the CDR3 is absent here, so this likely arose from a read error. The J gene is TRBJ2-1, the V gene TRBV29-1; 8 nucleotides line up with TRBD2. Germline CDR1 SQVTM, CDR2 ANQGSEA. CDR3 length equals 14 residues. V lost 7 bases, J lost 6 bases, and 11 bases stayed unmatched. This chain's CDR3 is CSATPVAGINEQFC. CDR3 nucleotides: TGCAGCGCAACTCCGGTAGCGGGAATCAATGAGCAGTTCTGC.

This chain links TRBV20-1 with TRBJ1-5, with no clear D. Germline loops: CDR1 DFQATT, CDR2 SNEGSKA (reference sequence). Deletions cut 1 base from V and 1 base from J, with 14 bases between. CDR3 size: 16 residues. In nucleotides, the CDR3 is TGCAGTGCTAGAGTATCCAGCCAACTAAGCAATCAGCCCCAGCATTTT. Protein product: CSARVSSQLSNQPQHF.

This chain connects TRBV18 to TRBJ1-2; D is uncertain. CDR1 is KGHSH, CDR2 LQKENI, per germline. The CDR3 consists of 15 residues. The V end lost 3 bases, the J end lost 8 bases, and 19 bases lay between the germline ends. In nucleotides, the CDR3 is TGTGCCAGCTCACCCTCGGCAGCGCCTTCGGCCGGCTACACCTTC. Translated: CASSPSAAPSAGYTF.

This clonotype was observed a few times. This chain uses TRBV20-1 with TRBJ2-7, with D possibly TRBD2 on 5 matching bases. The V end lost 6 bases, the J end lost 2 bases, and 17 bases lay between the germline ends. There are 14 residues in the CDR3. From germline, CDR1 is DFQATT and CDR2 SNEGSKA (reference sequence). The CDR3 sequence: CSARKGGLTYEQYF. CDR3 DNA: TGCAGTGCCCGAAAAGGAGGATTGACCTACGAGCAGTACTTC.

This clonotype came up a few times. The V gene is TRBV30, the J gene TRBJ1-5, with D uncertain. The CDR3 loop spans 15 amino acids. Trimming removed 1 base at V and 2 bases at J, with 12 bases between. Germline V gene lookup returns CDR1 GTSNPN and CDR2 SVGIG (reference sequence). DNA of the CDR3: TGTGCCTGGAGTGCCTTGCCCTGGGGCAATCAGCCCCAGCATTTT. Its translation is CAWSALPWGNQPQHF.

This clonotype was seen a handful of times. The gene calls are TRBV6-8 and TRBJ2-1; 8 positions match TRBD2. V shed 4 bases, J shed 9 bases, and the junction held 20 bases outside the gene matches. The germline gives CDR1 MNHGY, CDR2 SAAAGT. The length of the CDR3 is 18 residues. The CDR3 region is CASSLGAGVLVVNVEQFF. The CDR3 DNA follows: TGTGCCAGCAGTTTGGGAGCGGGGGTTCTTGTCGTTAATGTTGAGCAGTTCTTC.

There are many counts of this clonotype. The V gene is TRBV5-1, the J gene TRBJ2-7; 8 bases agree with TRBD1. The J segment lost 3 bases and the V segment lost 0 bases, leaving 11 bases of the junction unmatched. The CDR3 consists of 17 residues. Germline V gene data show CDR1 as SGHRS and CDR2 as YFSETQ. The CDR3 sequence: CASSLDAFRGQVYEQYF. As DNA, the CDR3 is TGCGCCAGCAGCTTGGATGCCTTCCGGGGACAGGTCTACGAGCAGTACTTC.

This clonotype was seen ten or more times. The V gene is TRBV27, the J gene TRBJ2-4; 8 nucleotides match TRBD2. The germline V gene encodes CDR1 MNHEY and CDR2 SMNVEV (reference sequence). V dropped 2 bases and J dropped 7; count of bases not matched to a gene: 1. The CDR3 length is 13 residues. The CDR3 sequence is CASSLTSGNIQYF. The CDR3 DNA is TGTGCCAGCAGTTTAACTAGCGGCAACATTCAGTACTTC.

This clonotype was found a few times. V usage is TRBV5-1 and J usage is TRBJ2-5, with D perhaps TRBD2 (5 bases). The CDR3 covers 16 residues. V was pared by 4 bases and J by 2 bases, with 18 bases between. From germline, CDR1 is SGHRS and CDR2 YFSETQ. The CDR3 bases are TGCGCCAGCAGCGGAGGCTCCTTGGCGGTACAAGAGACCCAGTACTTC. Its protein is CASSGGSLAVQETQYF.

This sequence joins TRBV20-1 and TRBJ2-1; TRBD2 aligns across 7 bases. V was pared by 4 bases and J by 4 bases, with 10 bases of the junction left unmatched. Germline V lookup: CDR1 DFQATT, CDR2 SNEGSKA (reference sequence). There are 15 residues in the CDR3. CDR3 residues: CSAISFGGGYNEQFF. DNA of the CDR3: TGCAGTGCTATCTCCTTTGGCGGGGGTTACAATGAGCAGTTCTTC.

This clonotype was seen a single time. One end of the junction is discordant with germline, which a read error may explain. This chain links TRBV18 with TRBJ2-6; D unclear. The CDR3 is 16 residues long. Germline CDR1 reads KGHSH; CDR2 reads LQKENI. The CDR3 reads CASPPLERPGANVLTF. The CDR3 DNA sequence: TGTGCCAGCCCACCATTGGAGCGTCCTGGGGCCAACGTCCTGACTTTC.

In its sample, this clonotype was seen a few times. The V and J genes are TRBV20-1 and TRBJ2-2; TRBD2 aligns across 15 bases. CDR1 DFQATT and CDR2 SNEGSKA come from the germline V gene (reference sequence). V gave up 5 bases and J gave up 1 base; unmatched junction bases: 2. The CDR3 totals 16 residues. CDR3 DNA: TGCAGTGCTGGGACTAGCGGGGGGAGGAACACCGGGGAGCTGTTTTTT. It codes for CSAGTSGGRNTGELFF.

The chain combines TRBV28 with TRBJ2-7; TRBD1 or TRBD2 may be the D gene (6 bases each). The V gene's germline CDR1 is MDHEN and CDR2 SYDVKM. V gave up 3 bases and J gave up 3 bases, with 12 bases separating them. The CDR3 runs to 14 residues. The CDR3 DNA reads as TGTGCCAGCAGTTTCGCGGGACAATTCTACGAGCAGTACTTC. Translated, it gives CASSFAGQFYEQYF.